Listed below are T cell receptor beta chains from one sample, sequenced in a study of blood T cell repertoires in COVID-19. TCRdb's copy holds only in-frame clones and misses some; the assay was immunoSEQ multiplex PCR. The sample lists approximately 150,000 clones; about 81% were seen once. Sample: peripheral blood. These receptors came from a woman older than 75 with acute or convalescent COVID-19. CDR3s include the opening cysteine and the closing phenylalanine or tryptophan. Only some rows state a clone size, as once, few, many or a class for expanded clones.

CDR3aa: CASTGGTGVGNTIYF
v_gene: TRBV6-5
j_gene: TRBJ1-3
abundance: NA

CDR3aa: CASSPPGQGNTEAFF
v_gene: TRBV28
j_gene: TRBJ1-1
abundance: NA

CDR3aa: CASSHPKPEKLFF
v_gene: TRBV28
j_gene: TRBJ1-4
abundance: few

CDR3aa: CASSQEAGYAGELFF
v_gene: TRBV4-2
j_gene: TRBJ2-2
abundance: NA

CDR3aa: CASSSGTSGPYNEQFF
v_gene: TRBV5-1
j_gene: TRBJ2-1
abundance: NA

CDR3aa: CASRTKGLAGNEQFF
v_gene: TRBV3-1/TRBV3-2
j_gene: TRBJ2-1
abundance: NA

CDR3aa: CASSPRRLASEQFF
v_gene: TRBV7-2
j_gene: TRBJ2-1
abundance: NA

CDR3aa: CASRLLPLASGGRDTQYF
v_gene: TRBV7-8
j_gene: TRBJ2-3
abundance: NA

CDR3aa: CASSQDPGYSNQPQHF
v_gene: TRBV3-1/TRBV3-2
j_gene: TRBJ1-5
abundance: NA

CDR3aa: CASSLGHRATQYF
v_gene: TRBV7-9
j_gene: TRBJ2-5
abundance: NA

CDR3aa: CASNRGLSYNEQFF
v_gene: TRBV19
j_gene: TRBJ2-1
abundance: NA

CDR3aa: CASSLGTSSGNTIYF
v_gene: TRBV5-5
j_gene: TRBJ1-3
abundance: NA

CDR3aa: CASSPLQGFGEQYF
v_gene: TRBV6-6
j_gene: TRBJ2-7
abundance: NA

CDR3aa: CATPSTGTGLQPQHF
v_gene: TRBV23-1
j_gene: TRBJ1-5
abundance: NA

CDR3aa: CASSVAGSGTGELFF
v_gene: TRBV6-1
j_gene: TRBJ2-2
abundance: once

CDR3aa: CATTDRGDYGYTF
v_gene: TRBV19
j_gene: TRBJ1-2
abundance: NA

CDR3aa: CASSPSGNYGYTF
v_gene: TRBV6-2/TRBV6-3
j_gene: TRBJ1-2
abundance: once

CDR3aa: CASSVGQGVGGYTF
v_gene: TRBV9
j_gene: TRBJ1-2
abundance: NA

CDR3aa: CACNIGGGNSEQYF
v_gene: TRBV30
j_gene: TRBJ2-7
abundance: NA

CDR3aa: CASSPRQGVEQYF
v_gene: TRBV18
j_gene: TRBJ2-7
abundance: NA

CDR3aa: CATSRDGQPYNSPLHF
v_gene: TRBV15
j_gene: TRBJ1-6
abundance: NA

CDR3aa: CATSPNRLRDTGELFF
v_gene: TRBV15
j_gene: TRBJ2-2
abundance: NA

CDR3aa: CASSGGQWSSGNTIYF
v_gene: TRBV6-1
j_gene: TRBJ1-3
abundance: NA

CDR3aa: CASNDEVDTIYF
v_gene: TRBV12-3/TRBV12-4
j_gene: TRBJ1-3
abundance: NA

CDR3aa: CASSYSDRGRQPQHF
v_gene: TRBV6-5
j_gene: TRBJ1-5
abundance: NA

CDR3aa: CASLPRNTGELFF
v_gene: TRBV7-2
j_gene: TRBJ2-2
abundance: NA

CDR3aa: CASSQRGDPGQTQYF
v_gene: TRBV5-1
j_gene: TRBJ2-5
abundance: few

CDR3aa: CASSQDRTGRPYGYTF
v_gene: TRBV4-3
j_gene: TRBJ1-2
abundance: NA

CDR3aa: CASSAVWTSGYNEQFF
v_gene: TRBV9
j_gene: TRBJ2-1
abundance: NA

CDR3aa: CASSLPSGGNNQPQHF
v_gene: TRBV6-2/TRBV6-3
j_gene: TRBJ1-5
abundance: NA

CDR3aa: CASSERSGRVNEQFF
v_gene: TRBV2
j_gene: TRBJ2-1
abundance: NA